This T cell receptor (beta chain) was documented in a study of CD8 T cells in Susac syndrome. Regarding the study as a whole: Clonal expansion was not seen in any Susac syndrome CD4+ T cell repertoire.

Random hexamers primed reverse transcription of roughly 0.5 to 1 ug RNA. Amplification of TCR beta CDR3 across 54 Vbeta and 13 Jbeta was performed with immunoSEQ multiplex PCR. TCRdb analysed the immunoSEQ multiplex PCR reads with MiXCR anew, one entry per CDR3 protein. Here the sample spans some 190,000 distinct CDR3 sequences, about 94% being singletons. TCR beta sequencing was performed on blood CD8+ and CD4+ T cells. About this clonotype itself: Its antigen is unknown.

The J segment lost 2 bases and the V segment lost 5 bases, leaving 6 bases of the junction unmatched. Germline-derived CDR1 and CDR2 are SGHTA and FQGNSA. The CDR3 totals 15 residues. The sequenced sample was CD4+ T cells from PBMCs. The sequence came from a human donor with Susac syndrome. V is TRBV7-2 and J is TRBJ2-3, with TRBD1 matching 8 bases. In DNA, the CDR3 is TGTGCCAGCAGCCAAGGGACAGGCACCACAGATACGCAGTATTTT. Translation gives CASSQGTGTTDTQYF.